This paragraph covers one T cell receptor (beta chain) sequence. Germline V gene sequence: CDR1 LGHDT, CDR2 YNNKEL (reference sequence). The trim removed 3 bases at V and 9 bases at J, leaving 2 bases unmatched. The CDR3 sequence is 13 residues long. This entry belongs to a study of CD8 T cells in Susac syndrome. The study used healthy donors as controls matched for age and sex. RNA, at about 0.45 to 1 ug, was reverse transcribed with random hexamers. TCRdb re-analysed the immunoSEQ multiplex PCR reads in MiXCR, keeping a single row per CDR3 protein. This repertoire shows about 150,000 distinct CDR3 sequences, about 92% found once; its top ten account for around 0.075%.

This TCR derives from a human donor in good health. The chain joins TRBV3-1 to TRBJ1-6, with 7 bases that match TRBD1. Sample: CD4+ T cells from PBMCs. The CDR3 is CASSQTGTSPLHF. The CDR3 region has the DNA TGTGCCAGCAGCCAGACAGGGACTTCACCCCTCCACTTT.